A selection of T cell receptor delta chains follows, all from one sample in a study of delta chains in infants with herpesvirus infections. TCRdb re-processed the RT-PCR reads using CATT. The data hold fewer than 1,500 delta-chain clones, with roughly 8.8% observed a single time. Material: peripheral blood, obtained at time point 2 of longitudinal follow-up. The receptors were sampled from a human donor who was a Ugandan infant, either HIV-exposed or HIV-unexposed (not recorded which). CDR3s include the opening cysteine and the closing phenylalanine or tryptophan. Each record gives: J gene, CDR3 length, V gene, clone size, D gene, CDR3 protein, CDR3 DNA. D genes are given only for firm matches. Clone size is not always given. Where it is, it says once, few, many or a class for expanded clones.

TRDJ1,18,TRDV1,large,NA,CALGAGGPDVLYTDKLIF,TGTGCTCTTGGGGCCGGTGGGCCAGATGTGCTGTACACCGATAAACTCATCTTT
TRDJ1,20,TRDV1,few,NA,CALGRPSLAHSSKYTDKLIF,TGTGCTCTTGGGAGGCCTTCACTTGCTCATTCTTCTAAGTACACCGATAAACTCATCTTT
TRDJ1,16,TRDV1,large,NA,CALDLRWGVYTDKLIF,TGTGCTCTTGATCTACGGTGGGGGGTCTACACCGATAAACTCATCTTT
TRDJ1,15,TRDV2,few,NA,CACDTRPDSTDKLIF,TGTGCCTGTGACACCAGACCGGATAGCACCGATAAACTCATCTTT
TRDJ1,16,TRDV1,large,NA,CALGELHGGNTDKLIF,TGTGCTCTTGGGGAACTCCATGGGGGGAACACCGATAAACTCATCTTT
TRDJ1,19,TRDV1,large,TRDD3,CALGESRKLGARNPDKLIF,TGTGCTCTTGGGGAATCCCGGAAACTGGGGGCCCGTAACCCCGATAAACTCATCTTT
TRDJ1,17,TRAV14/DV4,few,TRDD3,CAMSNPFGLWGTDKLIF,TGTGCAATGAGCAACCCTTTCGGGCTCTGGGGGACCGATAAACTCATCTTT
TRDJ2,19,TRDV1,few,TRDD3,CALGNSYAGGGYATAQLFF,TGTGCTCTTGGGAATTCCTACGCGGGTGGGGGATACGCGACAGCACAACTCTTCTTT
TRDJ1,22,TRDV1,large,TRDD3,CALGPLPTQYWGILGYTDKLIF,TGTGCTCTTGGGCCCCTTCCTACGCAGTACTGGGGGATACTTGGGTACACCGATAAACTCATCTTT
TRDJ1,22,TRDV1,few,TRDD3,CALGELSSSGVLGERYTDKLIF,TGTGCTCTTGGGGAATTATCGTCTTCCGGGGTACTGGGGGAACGGTACACCGATAAACTCATCTTT
TRDJ1,21,TRDV1,medium-sized,TRDD2,CALGELAVGLSYACFTDKLIF,TGTGCTCTTGGGGAACTAGCCGTGGGCCTTTCCTACGCGTGCTTCACCGATAAACTCATCTTT
TRDJ3,20,TRDV1,medium-sized,NA,CALGETPRSRSSWDTRQMFF,TGTGCTCTTGGGGAAACCCCCCGCTCCAGGAGCTCCTGGGACACCCGACAGATGTTTTTC
TRDJ3,20,TRDV2,NA,TRDD3,CACDTVLGDTSSWDTRQMFF,TGTGCCTGTGACACCGTACTGGGGGATACCAGCTCCTGGGACACCCGACAGATGTTTTTC
TRDJ3,17,TRDV1,NA,NA,CALGELSIANQDGQMFF,TGTGCTCTTGGGGAATTATCCATCGCCAACCAGGACGGACAGATGTTTTTC
TRDJ1,14,TRDV2,NA,NA,CACDIRVGPLKLIF,TGTGCCTGTGACATTCGTGTGGGACCATTAAAACTCATCTTT
TRDJ1,23,TRDV1,large,TRDD3,CALGEHVSTVRVGGYQYTDKLIF,TGTGCTCTTGGGGAACACGTATCTACTGTGCGGGTTGGGGGATACCAGTACACCGATAAACTCATCTTT
TRDJ1,21,TRDV1,large,TRDD3,CALGERTFLLGDTSRTDKLIF,TGTGCTCTTGGGGAACGTACCTTCCTTTTGGGGGATACGTCTAGGACCGATAAACTCATCTTT
TRDJ3,20,TRDV2,large,TRDD3,CACDTAYWGSSSWDTRQMFF,TGTGCCTGTGACACCGCTTACTGGGGGTCAAGCTCCTGGGACACCCGACAGATGTTTTTC
TRDJ2,21,TRDV3,medium-sized,TRDD3,CASYLPLGIRTTGGLTAQLFF,TGTGCCTCTTACCTTCCTTTGGGGATACGCACGACGGGGGGTTTGACAGCACAACTCTTCTTT
TRDJ1,26,TRDV1,medium-sized,TRDD3,CALGEVRHPTLWGIESLMRDTDKLIF,TGTGCTCTTGGGGAAGTCAGGCACCCTACACTCTGGGGGATAGAGTCACTTATGAGAGACACCGATAAACTCATCTTT
TRDJ1,23,TRDV1,medium-sized,TRDD3,CALGGPPSIETYYWGIRGDKLIF,TGTGCTCTTGGGGGTCCTCCTTCCATTGAGACCTATTACTGGGGGATACGAGGCGATAAACTCATCTTT
TRDJ1,16,TRDV2,NA,TRDD3,CACAALLGDYTDKLIF,TGTGCCTGTGCCGCCCTACTGGGGGATTACACCGATAAACTCATCTTT
TRDJ1,12,TRDV1,NA,NA,CALVLGGDKLIF,TGTGCTCTCGTCCTAGGGGGCGATAAACTCATCTTT
TRDJ3,24,TRDV1,large,NA,CALGESTQYWIKGVASWDTRQMFF,TGTGCTCTTGGGGAATCCACACAATACTGGATTAAGGGGGTTGCGTCCTGGGACACCCGACAGATGTTTTTC
TRDJ1,17,TRAV38-2/DV8,medium-sized,TRDD3,CAYRSGGGCLYTDKLIF,TGTGCTTATAGGAGCGGCGGGGGATGCTTGTACACCGATAAACTCATCTTT
TRDJ1,14,TRDV1,large,NA,CALGKRGYTDKLIF,TGTGCTCTTGGGAAAAGGGGATACACCGATAAACTCATCTTT
TRDJ2,22,TRDV1,medium-sized,NA,CALGELGDLVLGARALTAQLFF,TGTGCTCTTGGGGAACTAGGCGATCTTGTACTGGGCGCCAGAGCTTTGACAGCACAACTCTTCTTT
TRDJ4,22,TRDV1,NA,TRDD3,CALGELETYSWGILYVHRPLIF,TGTGCTCTTGGGGAACTTGAAACCTACTCCTGGGGGATACTCTATGTGCACAGACCACTGATCTTT
TRDJ3,21,TRDV2,NA,TRDD3,CACDTPSVGGPSSWDTRQMFF,TGTGCCTGTGACACCCCCAGCGTTGGGGGACCCAGCTCCTGGGACACCCGACAGATGTTTTTC
TRDJ3,24,TRDV1,medium-sized,TRDD3,CALGEDFPGYWGSFLSWDTRQMFF,TGTGCTCTTGGGGAAGACTTTCCCGGTTACTGGGGGAGTTTCCTCTCCTGGGACACCCGACAGATGTTTTTC
TRDJ3,18,TRDV2,large,NA,CACDTAGYSSWDTRQMFF,TGTGCCTGTGACACCGCGGGATATAGCTCCTGGGACACCCGACAGATGTTTTTC
TRDJ1,19,TRDV1,few,TRDD3,CALGEPSSFWGIPGDKLIF,TGTGCTCTTGGGGAACCCTCTTCCTTCTGGGGGATACCGGGCGATAAACTCATCTTT
TRDJ2,18,TRDV2,large,TRDD3,CACDPLLGDTRMTAQLFF,TGTGCCTGTGACCCTTTACTGGGGGATACGCGAATGACAGCACAACTCTTCTTT
TRDJ3,21,TRDV2,medium-sized,TRDD3,CACDALLGDTQGRWDTRQMFF,TGTGCCTGTGACGCCCTACTGGGGGATACGCAGGGTCGCTGGGACACCCGACAGATGTTTTTC
TRDJ3,25,TRDV1,medium-sized,TRDD3,CALGELNPRMYWGILSSWDTRQMFF,TGTGCTCTTGGGGAACTTAACCCGCGTATGTACTGGGGGATACTAAGCTCCTGGGACACCCGACAGATGTTTTTC
TRDJ1,17,TRDV1,large,NA,CALGELRADTNTDKLIF,TGTGCTCTTGGGGAACTAAGGGCGGATACTAACACCGATAAACTCATCTTT